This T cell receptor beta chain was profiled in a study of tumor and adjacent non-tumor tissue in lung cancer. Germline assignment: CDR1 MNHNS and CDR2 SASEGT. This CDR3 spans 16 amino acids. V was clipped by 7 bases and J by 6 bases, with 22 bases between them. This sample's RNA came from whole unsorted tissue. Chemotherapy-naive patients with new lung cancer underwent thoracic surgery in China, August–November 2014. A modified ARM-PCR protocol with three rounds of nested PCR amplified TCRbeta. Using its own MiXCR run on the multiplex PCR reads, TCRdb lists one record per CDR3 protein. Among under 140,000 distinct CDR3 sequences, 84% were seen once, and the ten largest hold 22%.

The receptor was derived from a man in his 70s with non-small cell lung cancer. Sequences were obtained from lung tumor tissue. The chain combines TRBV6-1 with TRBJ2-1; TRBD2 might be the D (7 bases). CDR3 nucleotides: TGTGCCAGCACCATAGGGGGGGGCGCCGGGTCCAATGAGCAGTTCTTC. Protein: CASTIGGGAGSNEQFF.